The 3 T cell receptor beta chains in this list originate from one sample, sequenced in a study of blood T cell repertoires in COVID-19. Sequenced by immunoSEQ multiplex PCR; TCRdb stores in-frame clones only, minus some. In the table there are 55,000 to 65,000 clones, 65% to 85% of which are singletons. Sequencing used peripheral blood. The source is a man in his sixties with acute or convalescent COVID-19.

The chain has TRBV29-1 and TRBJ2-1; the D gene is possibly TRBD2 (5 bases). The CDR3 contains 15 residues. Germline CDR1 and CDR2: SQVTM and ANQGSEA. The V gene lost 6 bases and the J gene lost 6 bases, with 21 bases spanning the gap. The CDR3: CSVSDGVLGLNEQFF. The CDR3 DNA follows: TGCAGCGTCTCAGACGGGGTACTAGGGCTCAATGAGCAGTTCTTC.

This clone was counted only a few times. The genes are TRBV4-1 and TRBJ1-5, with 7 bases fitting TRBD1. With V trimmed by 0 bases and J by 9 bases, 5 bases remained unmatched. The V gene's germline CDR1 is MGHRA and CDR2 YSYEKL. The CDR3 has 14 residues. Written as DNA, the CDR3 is TGCGCCAGCAGCCAAGAGCAGGGGGACCGGCCCCAGCATTTT. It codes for CASSQEQGDRPQHF.

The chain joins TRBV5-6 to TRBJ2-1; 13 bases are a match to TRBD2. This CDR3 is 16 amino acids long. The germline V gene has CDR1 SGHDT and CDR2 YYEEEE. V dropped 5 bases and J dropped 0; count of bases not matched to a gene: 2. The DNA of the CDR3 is TGTGCCAGCAGGGGGACTAGCGGGGTCTCCTACAATGAGCAGTTCTTC. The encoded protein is CASRGTSGVSYNEQFF.